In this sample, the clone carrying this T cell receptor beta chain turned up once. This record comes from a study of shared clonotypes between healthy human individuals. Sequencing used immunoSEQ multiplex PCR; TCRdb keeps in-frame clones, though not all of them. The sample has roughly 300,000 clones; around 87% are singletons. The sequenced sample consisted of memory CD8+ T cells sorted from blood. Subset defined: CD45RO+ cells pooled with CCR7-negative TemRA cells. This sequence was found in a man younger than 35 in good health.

The CDR3 bases are TGTGCCAGCTCCCTCATCGGGACAGGGCCGACCTCGAACGAGCAGTACTTC. Amino acids: CASSLIGTGPTSNEQYF. The V and J genes are TRBV18 and TRBJ2-7, with TRBD1 identical over 9 bases. Germline V gene sequence: CDR1 KGHSH, CDR2 LQKENI. The CDR3 extends over 17 amino acids. The V gene end was trimmed by 6 bases and the J gene end by 5 bases; junction bases not matched to a gene: 17.